These T cell receptor beta chains were read from a single sample in a study of control samples from healthy donors and cancer patients. Assay used: immunoSEQ multiplex PCR; TCRdb lists only in-frame clones, some missing. The data hold around 75,000 clones, with roughly 92% observed a single time. The sample comprised blood. The receptors here all came from a woman aged 60-75 years in good health. CDR3s leave out the opening cysteine and the closing phenylalanine or tryptophan.

TRBV3-1/TRBV3-2	TRBJ2-7	ASTMSGGRSSYEQY
TRBV27	TRBJ2-3	ASRQGWGVADTQY
TRBV12-3/TRBV12-4	TRBJ1-1	ASSFLVNTEAF
TRBV14	TRBJ2-1	ASSPLQGAYNEQF
TRBV30	TRBJ1-5	AWGGGGGNQPQH
TRBV14	TRBJ2-1	ASSPWANNEQF
TRBV28	TRBJ2-7	ASSFAPGLAESPDTYEQY
TRBV7-8	TRBJ2-3	ASSDHPWAADTQY
TRBV11-3	TRBJ2-3	ASSLDGDTQY
TRBV12-3/TRBV12-4	TRBJ1-5	ASSLGGQPQH
TRBV6-5	TRBJ1-1	ASSSLGTVNTEAF